A single sample is the source of the 19 T cell receptor beta chains below, sequenced in a study of patients and donors after allogeneic stem cell transplantation. MiXCR, applied by TCRdb to the RT-PCR reads, yields one record per CDR3 protein. The repertoire has hundreds of thousands of distinct CDR3 sequences, about a sixth of them found once; the top ten carry around 7.9%. Sequenced sample: blood, either unsorted or a sorted T cell fraction (not recorded which). The origin of the receptors is a human donor who was either an allogeneic HSCT recipient or a stem cell or donor lymphocyte infusion donor (not recorded which). It is not recorded whose cells these are; they may come from a transplant donor.

The chain links TRBV7-9 to TRBJ2-7; 11 bases map to TRBD2. From germline, CDR1 is SEHNR and CDR2 FQNEAQ (reference sequence). V dropped 10 bases and J dropped 7; count of bases not matched to a gene: 15. The CDR3 is 15 amino acids. DNA for the CDR3: TGTGCCACCTACCTGTGGGGACTAGCGGTCTCTGAGCAGTACTTC. Protein sequence: CATYLWGLAVSEQYF.

CDR3 loop: CASSLAATRSTDTQYF. CDR3 coding DNA: TGTGCCAGCAGCTTAGCTGCCACGCGATCCACAGATACGCAGTATTTT. The genes are TRBV7-6 and TRBJ2-3; unclear D gene. The ends were cut back, 0 bases at V and 2 bases at J, with 12 bases in the middle. The CDR3 contains 16 residues. Germline assignment: CDR1 SGHVS and CDR2 FNYEAQ.

This chain connects TRBV30 to TRBJ2-4; D uncertain. The germline gives CDR1 GTSNPN, CDR2 SVGIG (reference sequence). V lost 3 bases, J lost 5 bases, and 17 bases lay in between. This CDR3 region has 15 residues. The DNA for the CDR3 is TGTGCCTGGAGAAATAGTAGGTTGGGCCAAAACATTCAGTACTTC. As protein: CAWRNSRLGQNIQYF.

The V and J genes are TRBV5-1 and TRBJ1-1; possibly TRBD1 for D (6 bases). V lost 0 bases and J lost 8, with 11 bases in between. Germline lookup yields CDR1 SGHRS and CDR2 YFSETQ. The CDR3 covers 13 residues. CDR3 nucleotides: TGCGCCAGCAGCTTGGGGGACCAGGGGGAAGCTTTCTTT. This gives the protein CASSLGDQGEAFF.

This chain uses TRBV4-2 with TRBJ1-4; D is perhaps TRBD1 (5 bases). V was shortened by 2 bases and J by 4 bases, with 14 bases between the two germline ends. The CDR3 covers 16 residues. Germline CDR1 and CDR2: LGHNA and YNFKEQ. CDR3 protein: CASSQRPGGGNEKLFF. The CDR3 bases are TGTGCCAGCAGCCAACGGCCCGGGGGGGGTAATGAAAAACTGTTTTTT.

J is TRBJ2-3 and V is TRBV20-1; D possibly corresponds to TRBD2 (6 bases). The V gene lost 2 bases and the J gene lost 0 bases, with 15 bases spanning the gap. The CDR3 is 16 amino acids. Germline lookup yields CDR1 DFQATT and CDR2 SNEGSKA (reference sequence). CDR3 sequence: CSARSLKGTSTDTQYF. Written as DNA, the CDR3 is TGCAGTGCTAGATCCCTAAAGGGGACTAGCACAGATACGCAGTATTTT.

This clonotype was seen only a few times. The V call is TRBV12-3 or TRBV12-4, the J call TRBJ2-1; 13 bases map to TRBD2. The CDR3 spans 14 residues. Unmatched junction bases numbered 4, after V lost 7 bases and J lost 7 bases. DNA for the CDR3: TGTGCCAGCACCCTGACTAGCGGGGGGAATGAGCAGTTCTTC. It encodes CASTLTSGGNEQFF.

The V and J genes are TRBV2 and TRBJ2-2; maybe TRBD2 (6 bases). CDR1 and CDR2 from the germline V gene are SNHLY and FYNNEI. The CDR3 loop spans 15 amino acids. The germline V and J ends were trimmed by 2 bases and 5 bases, with 12 bases remaining between them. CDR3 DNA: TGTGCCAGCAGTGAATCCGGGAGAGGAACCGGGGAGCTGTTTTTT. This codes for CASSESGRGTGELFF.

This clonotype was seen at least ten times. The chain recombines TRBV7-9 with TRBJ2-3; D not certain. V was cut by 1 base and J by 4 bases, with 3 bases left in between. The V gene's germline CDR1 is SEHNR and CDR2 FQNEAQ (reference sequence). The CDR3 covers 12 residues. The CDR3 loop is CASSLVADTQYF. The CDR3 DNA reads TGTGCCAGCAGCTTAGTGGCAGATACGCAGTATTTT.

V usage is TRBV6-5 and J usage is TRBJ1-5; D is uncertain. The germline V gene encodes CDR1 MNHEY and CDR2 SVGAGI. V lost 0 bases to trimming and J lost 6 bases, with 9 bases between them. The CDR3 contains 14 residues. CDR3 sequence: CASSYSGIGQPQHF. The CDR3 DNA follows: TGTGCCAGCAGTTACTCGGGAATCGGTCAGCCCCAGCATTTT.

This clonotype was seen a handful of times. The rearrangement links TRBV20-1 to TRBJ2-1; D not resolved. The CDR3 sequence is 12 residues long. Germline V CDR1 and CDR2: DFQATT, SNEGSKA (reference sequence). The ends were cut back, 5 bases at V and 3 bases at J, with 8 bases in the middle. The CDR3 nucleotides read TGCAGTGCTCTCAGGCTCTACAATGAGCAGTTCTTC. Translation: CSALRLYNEQFF.

The rearrangement links TRBV4-1 to TRBJ1-2, with D uncertain. The germline V and J ends were trimmed by 0 bases and 7 bases, with 9 bases remaining between them. CDR3 length: 13 residues. The germline V gene encodes CDR1 MGHRA and CDR2 YSYEKL. This chain's CDR3 is CASSQDPSAGYTF. The CDR3 DNA sequence: TGCGCCAGCAGCCAAGATCCCTCAGCTGGCTACACCTTC.

This rearrangement joins TRBV27 to TRBJ2-7; unclear D gene. Germline loops: CDR1 MNHEY, CDR2 SMNVEV (reference sequence). CDR3 length equals 14 residues. V was trimmed by 3 bases and J by 1 base, leaving 10 bases between them. In DNA form, the CDR3 reads TGTGCCAGCAGTTTTAACCCTAAATCCTACGAGCAGTACTTC. Encoded protein: CASSFNPKSYEQYF.

The chain employs TRBV5-1 and TRBJ1-1; D is unresolved. CDR3 size: 14 residues. Germline V gives CDR1 SGHRS, CDR2 YFSETQ. V lost 1 base and J 0 bases, leaving 7 bases between the germline ends. CDR3 in amino acids: CASSLHKLNTEAFF. The CDR3 DNA follows: TGCGCCAGCAGCTTGCACAAATTGAACACTGAAGCTTTCTTT. The entire variable domain, with the rest obtained from reference TRBV5-1 and TRBJ1-1, is as follows: KAGVTQTPRYLIKTRGQQVTLSCSPISGHRSVSWYQQTPGQGLQFLFEYFSETQRNKGNFPGRFSGRQFSNSRSEMNVSTLELGDSALYLCASSLHKLNTEAFFGQGTRLTVV.

This chain links TRBV20-1 with TRBJ1-2, with 8 bases aligning to TRBD1. V shed 1 base and J 3 bases; nucleotides not matched to a gene: 7. Germline-derived CDR1 and CDR2 are DFQATT and SNEGSKA (reference sequence). This CDR3 region has 15 residues. In nucleotides, the CDR3 is TGCAGTGCTAGAGTCCTGGACAGGGCGGACTATGGCTACACCTTC. Its translation is CSARVLDRADYGYTF.

The rearrangement uses TRBV11-1 and TRBJ1-1; possibly TRBD1 for D (5 bases). Germline V gives CDR1 SGHAT, CDR2 FQDESV (reference sequence). Trimming removed 5 bases at V and 0 bases at J, with 10 bases between. CDR3 length: 14 amino acids. CDR3 protein: CASSRGQMNTEAFF. For the CDR3, the DNA is TGTGCCAGCAGCCGTGGACAAATGAACACTGAAGCTTTCTTT.

Only a few counts were recorded for this clonotype. This chain connects TRBV20-1 to TRBJ1-6; the D is unclear. The CDR3 has 14 residues. V gave up 0 bases and J gave up 7 bases, with 10 bases separating them. CDR1 is DFQATT, CDR2 SNEGSKA, per germline (reference sequence). The CDR3, as DNA: TGCAGTGCTAGAGATGACCACACGAATTCACCCCTCCACTTT. Protein product: CSARDDHTNSPLHF.

This chain connects TRBV9 to TRBJ2-5; either TRBD1 or TRBD2 may fit D (5 bases each). The length of the CDR3 is 17 residues. The V gene's germline CDR1 is SGDLS and CDR2 YYNGEE. The V gene lost 4 bases and the J gene lost 1 base, with 20 bases spanning the gap. The CDR3 DNA reads TGTGCCAGCAGCACCCCCAGGCCGGGACGGTTCCAAGAGACCCAGTACTTC. It yields the protein CASSTPRPGRFQETQYF.

The rearrangement joins TRBV7-8 to TRBJ2-3; 10 bases are a match to TRBD1. The CDR3 totals 14 residues. Per the germline V gene, CDR1 is SGHVS and CDR2 is FQNEAQ. Unmatched junction bases numbered 2, after V lost 3 bases and J lost 5 bases. The CDR3 protein is CASSFGQGEDTQYF. The DNA of the CDR3 is TGTGCCAGCAGCTTCGGACAGGGGGAAGATACGCAGTATTTT.